What follows describes a single T cell receptor (beta chain). The authors' processing: In the immunoSEQ data, sequences were junction-only and lacked quality scores, so filtering differed. Libraries were prepared by immunoSEQ multiplex PCR; TCRdb keeps only in-frame clonotypes and omits some of them. That table supplies the V and J calls and clone size; D and trimming were determined from the DNA. The profile shows about 1.5 million clones, nearly 99% of them singletons. Germline V lookup: CDR1 WNHNN, CDR2 SYGVQD (reference sequence). V was clipped by 9 bases and J by 1 base, with 9 bases between them. The CDR3 runs 13 residues. The data belong to a study of shared clonotypes between healthy human individuals.

The sequence derives from a man in his thirties or forties in good health. Sequencing was carried out using naive CD4+ T cells sorted from blood. Stated subset: CD45RA+ positively selected. The V and J genes are TRBV10-1 and TRBJ2-2, with D hard to call. The CDR3 region has the DNA TGCGCCAGTGCCCCAGGGAACACCGGGGAGCTGTTTTTT. This encodes CASAPGNTGELFF.